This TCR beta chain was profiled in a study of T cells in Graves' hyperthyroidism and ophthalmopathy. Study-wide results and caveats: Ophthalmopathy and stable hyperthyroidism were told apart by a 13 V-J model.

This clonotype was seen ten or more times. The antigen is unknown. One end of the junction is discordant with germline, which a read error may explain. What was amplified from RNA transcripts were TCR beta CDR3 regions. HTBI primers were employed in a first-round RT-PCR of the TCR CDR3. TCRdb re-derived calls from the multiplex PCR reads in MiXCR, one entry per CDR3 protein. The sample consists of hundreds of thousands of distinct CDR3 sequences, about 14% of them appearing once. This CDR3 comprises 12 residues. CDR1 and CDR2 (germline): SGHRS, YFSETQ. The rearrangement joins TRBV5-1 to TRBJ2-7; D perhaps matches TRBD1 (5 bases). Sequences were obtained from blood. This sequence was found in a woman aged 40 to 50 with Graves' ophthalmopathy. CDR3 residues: CASSLEGVEQYF. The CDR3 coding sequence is TGTGCCAGCAGTTTGGAAGGGGTCGAGCAGTACTTC.